These 9 T cell receptor beta chains were sequenced from one sample in a study of human T cells and chemical hapten exposure. MiXCR, applied by TCRdb to the RACE reads, yields one record per CDR3 protein. The sample yields roughly 180,000 distinct CDR3 sequences, around 24% seen once. Time point here: patch test 1, 2 weeks after DPC sensitization. Treatment reported: therapeutic diphenylcyclopropenone sensitization with weekly scalp DPC. Source: whole blood, taken in connection with sensitization to the hapten diphenylcyclopropenone (DPC). Receptors originate from a woman aged 50 to 60 with alopecia areata. Some clones in this sample may be carry-over from other donors' samples.

This clonotype was picked up many times. The chain uses TRBV2 and TRBJ2-2; 9 nucleotides match TRBD1. Germline CDR1 reads SNHLY; CDR2 reads FYNNEI. Trimming took 5 bases from V and 5 from J; bases not matched to a gene: 3. The CDR3 extends over 14 amino acids. The CDR3 bases are TGTGCCAGCAGTAGAGACAGGGGGACCGGGGAGCTGTTTTTT. This gives the protein CASSRDRGTGELFF.

This chain joins TRBV7-9 and TRBJ2-7, with a tentative D call TRBD1 (7 bases). The germline V gene has CDR1 SEHNR and CDR2 FQNEAQ (reference sequence). V lost 5 bases and J lost 2, with 16 bases in between. CDR3 length: 15 residues. Here the CDR3 DNA reads TGTGCCAGCAGCGAAACAACCAGGGGGGCCTACGAGCAGTACTTC. It yields the protein CASSETTRGAYEQYF.

This clonotype occurred a few times. V usage is TRBV15 and J usage is TRBJ2-1, with D possibly being TRBD2 (6 bases). The CDR3 is made up of 14 amino acids. CDR1 and CDR2 (germline): LNHNV, YYDKDF (reference sequence). V lost 11 bases, J lost 0 bases, and 14 bases lay in between. This CDR3 reads CASQEGGSYNEQFF. The CDR3 bases are TGTGCCTCACAGGAGGGCGGCTCCTACAATGAGCAGTTCTTC.

Only a few counts were recorded for this clonotype. The chain uses TRBV4-2 and TRBJ2-1, with TRBD2 identical over 8 bases. The CDR3 is 12 amino acids. Per germline, CDR1 LGHNA and CDR2 YNFKEQ. V dropped 10 bases and J dropped 10; count of bases not matched to a gene: 9. The CDR3 DNA reads TGTGCCACCGAGGACACTAGCGGAGAGCAGTTCTTC. Translating gives CATEDTSGEQFF.

The chain has TRBV27 and TRBJ1-1; D remains unclear. The CDR3 loop spans 16 amino acids. CDR1 is MNHEY and CDR2 is SMNVEV in the germline V gene (reference sequence). V was trimmed by 5 bases and J by 0 bases, leaving 16 bases between them. This chain's CDR3 is CASSPTYSNMNTEAFF. CDR3 bases: TGTGCCAGCAGTCCAACTTACAGCAACATGAACACTGAAGCTTTCTTT.

V and J are TRBV5-1 and TRBJ2-7; D is tentatively TRBD1 or TRBD2 (5 bases each). The CDR3 length is 16 residues. Germline loops: CDR1 SGHRS, CDR2 YFSETQ. Trimming removed 5 bases at V and 6 bases at J, with 24 bases between. In DNA, the CDR3 is TGCGCCAGCAGTCCCGACCCGGGACGCCCGGAATCCGAGCAGTACTTC. Translated, it gives CASSPDPGRPESEQYF.

This clonotype has ten or more counts. The rearrangement links TRBV20-1 to TRBJ1-6; D gene unclear. Germline V lookup: CDR1 DFQATT, CDR2 SNEGSKA (reference sequence). The CDR3 spans 18 residues. Trimming removed 3 bases at V and 5 bases at J, with 23 bases between. The CDR3 sequence is CSASPARQDSLDNSPLHF. As DNA, the CDR3 is TGCAGTGCTAGCCCCGCAAGACAAGACTCATTAGATAATTCACCCCTCCACTTT.

The V call is TRBV6-5, the J call TRBJ2-3; 9 nucleotides line up with TRBD2. Trimming removed 5 bases from V and 0 bases from J; junction bases left unmatched: 3. The length of the CDR3 is 15 residues. Germline CDR1 reads MNHEY; CDR2 reads SVGAGI. The CDR3 protein is CASSLAGTSTDTQYF. The CDR3 coding sequence is TGTGCCAGCAGTCTAGCGGGAACTAGCACAGATACGCAGTATTTT.

The chain couples TRBV19 to TRBJ2-3; possibly TRBD2 for D (5 bases). Germline V CDR1 and CDR2: LNHDA, SQIVND (reference sequence). The CDR3 has 16 residues. The V end lost 6 bases, the J end lost 1 base, and 17 bases lay between the germline ends. The CDR3 DNA reads as TGTGCCAGTAGCCGCACCGCGGACTCAGGCACAGATACGCAGTATTTT. This gives the protein CASSRTADSGTDTQYF.